A selection of T cell receptor beta chains follows, all from one sample in a study of vaccination and CD4 T cells after COVID-19. TCRdb ran MiXCR on the PCR reads and lists one entry per CDR3 protein. The repertoire includes under 30,000 distinct CDR3 sequences, approximately 67% of them detected once, and roughly 21% sits in the top ten. The antigens of these receptors remain unknown. The sample consisted of CD4+ T cells from blood, cultured in vitro, taken after SARS-CoV-2 vaccination. The source of these receptors is a human donor who received a COVID-19 vaccine. Each CDR3 is given with its conserved first and last residue. A D gene is named only where the DNA matches it firmly. Clone size appears in some rows only: once, few, many, or a class for an expanded clone.

clone_size	v_call	j_call	d_call	cdr3_nt	cdr3_aa
few	TRBV20-1	TRBJ2-3	.	TGCAGTGCTAGAGATTCACACACAGATACGCAGTATTTT	CSARDSHTDTQYF
once	TRBV4-1	TRBJ2-3	TRBD2	TGCGCCAGCAGCCTCAGGACTAGCGGGGGGGCTAGCACAGATACGCAGTATTTT	CASSLRTSGGASTDTQYF
.	TRBV11-3	TRBJ2-3	TRBD2	TGTGCCAGCAGCCCAGGAGTAGCGGGGGGGGCTAATACGCAGTATTTT	CASSPGVAGGANTQYF
once	TRBV15	TRBJ2-5	TRBD1	TGTGCCACCAGCAGTCCTGGGACAGGGGGGGAGACCCAGTACTTC	CATSSPGTGGETQYF
.	TRBV20-1	TRBJ1-2	.	TGCAGTGTCCCAGGGCACTATGGCCACACCTTC	CSVPGHYGHTF
.	TRBV7-9	TRBJ1-1	.	TGTGCCAGCAGCTTAGTCGGGGCTGAAGCTTTCTTT	CASSLVGAEAFF
.	TRBV15	TRBJ1-5	.	TGTGCCACCAGCAGAGATTTTAGAGCCCAGCATTTT	CATSRDFRAQHF
.	TRBV2	TRBJ1-2	.	TGTGCCAGCAGTGACGACAGGAGATTGTATGGCTACACCTTC	CASSDDRRLYGYTF
once	TRBV6-5	TRBJ1-1	.	TGTGCCAGCAGTTACGGCCCGAACACTGAAGCTTTCTTT	CASSYGPNTEAFF
.	TRBV27	TRBJ2-1	TRBD2	TGTGCCAGCAGTAAGCGGGGCTACAATGAGCAGTTCTTC	CASSKRGYNEQFF
.	TRBV24-1	TRBJ1-2	.	TGTGCCACCGCGACCCAACAGGGTGGTAACTATGGCTACACCTTC	CATATQQGGNYGYTF
few	TRBV20-1	TRBJ2-4	TRBD2	TGCAGTGCTAGTCGGGGGGGCGACGCGGACATTCAGTACTTC	CSASRGGDADIQYF
few	TRBV20-1	TRBJ1-6	TRBD1	TGCAGTGCGGGTACAGGGGCCGAGAATTCACCCCTCCACTTT	CSAGTGAENSPLHF
.	TRBV10-3	TRBJ2-7	.	TGTGCCATCAGCCCAGGGAACTCCTACGAGCAGTACTTC	CAISPGNSYEQYF
.	TRBV7-3	TRBJ2-1	TRBD2	TGTGCCAGCAGCTTAAAAGGCGGGGGGGCCTACAATGAGCAGTTCTTC	CASSLKGGGAYNEQFF
.	TRBV2	TRBJ1-1	TRBD1	TGTGCCAGCCGACGACAGGGTGAGAACACTGAAGCTTTCTTT	CASRRQGENTEAFF
.	TRBV29-1	TRBJ2-5	TRBD1	TGCAGCGGGTCACGGACAGGGGGTTGGGAGACCCAGTACTTC	CSGSRTGGWETQYF
.	TRBV9	TRBJ2-3	TRBD2	TGTGCCAGCAGCGTAGTGGGACTAGCTACAGATACGCAGTATTTT	CASSVVGLATDTQYF
.	TRBV12-3/TRBV12-4	TRBJ1-6	TRBD1	TGTGCCAGCAGCTACAGGGGAAATAATTCACCCCTCCACTTT	CASSYRGNNSPLHF
few	TRBV6-5	TRBJ1-1	TRBD1	TGTGCCAGCAGTTATCGGACAGGGGCGGCTGAAGCTTTCTTT	CASSYRTGAAEAFF
.	TRBV20-1	TRBJ1-2	TRBD1	TGCAGTGCTAGAGGACAGGGCTTAAACTATGGCTACACCTTC	CSARGQGLNYGYTF
.	TRBV29-1	TRBJ2-2	.	TGCAGCGTTGGGCGGAACACCGGGGAGCTGTTTTTT	CSVGRNTGELFF